Below, one T cell receptor (beta chain) is given with its context. The sample comes from a study of molecular identifiers for immune sequencing clone quantification. About the study: Five aliquots were made in replicates from the RNA of around 20,000 or 100,000 naive CD8 cells, and four were sequenced.

Bulk TCR libraries were made with methods that had been previously described and with listed TCR primers. TCRdb passed the PCR reads through MiXCR, listing each CDR3 protein once. The table includes around 320,000 distinct CDR3 sequences, 24% detected once. The CDR3 is 15 amino acids. V gave up 10 bases and J gave up 0 bases, with 17 bases separating them. CDR1 and CDR2 (germline): LNHDA, SQIVND (reference sequence). CD8+CD4-CCR7+CD45RA+ cells were sorted as naive CD8 T cells. The specimen sequenced was naive CD8+ T cells from blood, with Jurkat cell RNA spiked in. Subset specified: FACS-sorted CD8+CD4-CCR7+CD45RA+ naive T cells. The chain joins TRBV19 to TRBJ2-3, with D possibly being TRBD2 (6 bases). This TCR was sampled from a human donor in good health. Some libraries in this study had Jurkat cell RNA spiked in. CDR3 amino acids: CANRWAGKSTDTQYF. In DNA form, the CDR3 reads TGTGCCAATAGATGGGCGGGGAAGAGCACAGATACGCAGTATTTT.